This TCR beta chain was sequenced for a study of OX40 agonist ivuxolimab in advanced cancers. For the wider study: The costimulatory receptor OX40 (CD134) was targeted by ivuxolimab, a fully human IgG2 agonistic monoclonal antibody. Of the approximately 50 dose-escalation patients, hepatocellular carcinoma was present in approximately 20, melanoma in roughly 15, renal cell carcinoma in 9 and head and neck cancer in 9. The dose-escalation cohort was about 83% male with a mean age of about 60 years, ranging from roughly 23 to 79. The paper reports the monotherapy dose-escalation portion (N = 52 patients) of the phase I ivuxolimab trial. Three dose-escalation patients achieved partial responses, one with hepatocellular carcinoma and two with cutaneous melanoma. The point of sequencing TCRbeta in the periphery was to test whether ivuxolimab changed TCR sequence diversity and drove clonal T-cell expansion. Intravenous ivuxolimab was administered to patients every 2 weeks at six dose levels: 0.01, 0.1, 0.3, 1.5, 3 and 10 mg/kg. Prior anti-PD-1, anti-PD-L1 or anti-CTLA-4 therapy was permitted, and checkpoint inhibitors had been received by roughly two fifths of dose-escalation patients.

Turning to this clone: Its cognate antigen has yet to be identified. One base away there is no much larger clone; base qualities are not given.

The trial excluded patients who had a history of autoimmune disease or who were on systemic immunosuppression. In every dose cohort, peripheral blood was drawn for TCR sequencing at baseline, cycle 4 day 1, and cycle 7 day 1. The samples were drawn from a first-in-human, open-label, multicenter phase I dose-escalation trial of ivuxolimab. The trial enrolled adults with locally advanced or metastatic head and neck squamous cell, hepatocellular, melanoma or renal cell carcinoma. Before TCR sequencing, CD4+ T cells and CD8+ T cells were sorted from peripheral blood as separate populations. Broader findings and caveats from the paper: In the 0.1-3.0 mg/kg groups, partial responders had among the lowest normalized peripheral clonal expansion, particularly in CD8+ T cells. Clonal expansion of both CD4+ and CD8+ blood T cells was observed from baseline to week 6 at doses 0.1 to 3.0 mg/kg. Low levels of normalized T-cell clonal expansion were also shown by some nonresponding patients. On average, CD8+ T cells showed more expanded clones than CD4+ T cells after ivuxolimab. Which antigens the clonally expanded peripheral T cells were specific for was not determined.

To sequence the TCRbeta CDR3 region, genomic DNA was isolated from the sorted cells. TCRbeta CDR3 regions were sequenced using the immunoSEQ Assay. Not all clones reach the TCRdb copy of this immuneACCESS table, which keeps in-frame sequences only. Checked studies attribute under half of the gap to unresolved V genes and leave the rest unexplained. The sample table shows 60,000 to 75,000 clones, and approximately 94% are seen once. Of the sample, 15% to 20% falls within the top ten clones. Based on the germline V gene, the CDR1 and CDR2 sequences are SGDLS and YYNGEE. Spanning cysteine to phenylalanine, the CDR3 consists of 12 amino acids. Solely the CDR3 DNA is kept, with 36 bases framed from the first base. V loses 3 bases, J loses 5 bases, and the germline ends lie 8 bases apart.

The sequence was collected from an adult with an advanced solid tumor such as melanoma, head and neck, liver or kidney cancer. The chain uses TRBV9 and TRBJ2-5, with the D gene not confidently named. The source material was CD4+ or CD8+ T cells sorted from blood, sampled in a trial of the OX40 agonist ivuxolimab. The sequenced DNA: TGTGCCAGCAGCGACAGAGGCGAGACCCAGTACTTC. Its product reads: CASSDRGETQYF. Supplemented by the reference TRBV9 and TRBJ2-5 proteins around the CDR3, the complete variable domain is DSGVTQTPKHLITATGQRVTLRCSPRSGDLSVYWYQQSLDQGLQFLIQYYNGEERAKGNILERFSAQQFPDLHSELNLSSLELGDSALYFCASSDRGETQYFGPGTRLLVL.